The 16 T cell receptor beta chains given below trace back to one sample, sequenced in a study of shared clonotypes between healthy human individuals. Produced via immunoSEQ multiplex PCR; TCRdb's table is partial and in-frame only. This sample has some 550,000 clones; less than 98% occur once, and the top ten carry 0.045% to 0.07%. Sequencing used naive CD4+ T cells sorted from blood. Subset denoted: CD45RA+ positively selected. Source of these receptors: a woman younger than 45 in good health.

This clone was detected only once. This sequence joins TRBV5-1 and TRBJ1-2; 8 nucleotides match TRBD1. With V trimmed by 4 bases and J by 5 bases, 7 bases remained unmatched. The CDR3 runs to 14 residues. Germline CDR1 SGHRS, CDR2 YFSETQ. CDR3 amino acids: CASSPGTGSYGYTF. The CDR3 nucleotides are TGCGCCAGCAGCCCTGGGACAGGATCTTATGGCTACACCTTC.

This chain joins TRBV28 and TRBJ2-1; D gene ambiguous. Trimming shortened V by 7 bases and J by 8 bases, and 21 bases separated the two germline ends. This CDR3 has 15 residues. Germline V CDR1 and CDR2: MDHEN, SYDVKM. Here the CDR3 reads CASTSGARGQDEQFF. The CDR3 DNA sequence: TGTGCCAGCACTTCCGGTGCACGCGGTCAGGATGAGCAGTTCTTC.

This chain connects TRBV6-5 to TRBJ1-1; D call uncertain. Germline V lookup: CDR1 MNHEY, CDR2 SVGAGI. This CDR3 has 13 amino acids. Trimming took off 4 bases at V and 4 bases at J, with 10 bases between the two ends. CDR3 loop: CASSSRERTEAFF. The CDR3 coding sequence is TGTGCCAGCAGTTCAAGAGAGCGCACTGAAGCTTTCTTT.

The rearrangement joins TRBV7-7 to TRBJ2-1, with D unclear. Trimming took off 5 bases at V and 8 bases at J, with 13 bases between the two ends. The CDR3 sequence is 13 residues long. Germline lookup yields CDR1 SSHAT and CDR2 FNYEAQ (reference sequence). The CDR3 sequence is CASSLGSTDEQFF. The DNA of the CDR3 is TGTGCCAGCAGCCTAGGGTCGACGGATGAGCAGTTCTTC.

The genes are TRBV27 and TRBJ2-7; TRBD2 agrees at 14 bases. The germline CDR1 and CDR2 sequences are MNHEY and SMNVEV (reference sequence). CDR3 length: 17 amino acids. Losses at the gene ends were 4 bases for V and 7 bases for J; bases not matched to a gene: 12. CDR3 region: CASSSGTSGGVLWEQYF. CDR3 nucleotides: TGTGCCAGCAGTTCCGGGACTAGCGGGGGAGTGCTCTGGGAGCAGTACTTC.

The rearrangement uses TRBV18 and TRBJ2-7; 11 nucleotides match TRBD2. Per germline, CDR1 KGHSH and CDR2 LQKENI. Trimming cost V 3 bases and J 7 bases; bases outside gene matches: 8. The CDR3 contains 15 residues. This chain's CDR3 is CASSPQLAGEGEQYF. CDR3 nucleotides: TGTGCCAGCTCACCGCAACTAGCGGGAGAGGGGGAGCAGTACTTC.

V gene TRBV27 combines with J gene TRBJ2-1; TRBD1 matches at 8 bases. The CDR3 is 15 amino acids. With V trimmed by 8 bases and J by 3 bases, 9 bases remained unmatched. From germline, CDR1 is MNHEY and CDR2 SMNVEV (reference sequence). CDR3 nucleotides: TGTGCCAGCCCCTTGGGGGACAGGTACTACAATGAGCAGTTCTTC. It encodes CASPLGDRYYNEQFF.

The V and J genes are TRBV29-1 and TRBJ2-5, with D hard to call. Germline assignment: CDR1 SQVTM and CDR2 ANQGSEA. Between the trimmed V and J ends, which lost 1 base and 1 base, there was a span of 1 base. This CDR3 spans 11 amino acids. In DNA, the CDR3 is TGCAGCGTTGAAGTCCAAGAGACCCAGTACTTC. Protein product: CSVEVQETQYF.

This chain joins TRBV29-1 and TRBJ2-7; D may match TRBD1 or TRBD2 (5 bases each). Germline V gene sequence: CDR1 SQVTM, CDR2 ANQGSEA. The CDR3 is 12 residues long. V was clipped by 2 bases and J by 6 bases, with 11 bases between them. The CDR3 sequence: CSVERDGTEQYF. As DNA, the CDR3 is TGCAGCGTTGAACGGGATGGGACCGAGCAGTACTTC.

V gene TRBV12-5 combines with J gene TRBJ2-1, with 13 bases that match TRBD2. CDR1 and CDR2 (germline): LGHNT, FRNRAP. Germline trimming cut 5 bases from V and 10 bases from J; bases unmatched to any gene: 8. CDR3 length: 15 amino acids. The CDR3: CASGKPGLAGWEQFF. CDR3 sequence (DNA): TGTGCTAGTGGTAAACCGGGACTAGCGGGGTGGGAGCAGTTCTTC.

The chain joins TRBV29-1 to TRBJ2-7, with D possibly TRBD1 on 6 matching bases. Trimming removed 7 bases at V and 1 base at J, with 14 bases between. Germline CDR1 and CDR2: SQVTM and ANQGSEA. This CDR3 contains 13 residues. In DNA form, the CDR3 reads TGCAGCGGACGGACAGCCGATTCCTACGAGCAGTACTTC. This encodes CSGRTADSYEQYF.

The CDR3 nucleotides read TGTGCCAGTAGCCCTAGGCACTCCGTCACAGATACGCAGTATTTT. Translated: CASSPRHSVTDTQYF. This chain joins TRBV19 and TRBJ2-3; D unclear. V was pared by 6 bases and J by 2 bases, with 15 bases between. Germline V lookup: CDR1 LNHDA, CDR2 SQIVND (reference sequence). This CDR3 has 15 residues.

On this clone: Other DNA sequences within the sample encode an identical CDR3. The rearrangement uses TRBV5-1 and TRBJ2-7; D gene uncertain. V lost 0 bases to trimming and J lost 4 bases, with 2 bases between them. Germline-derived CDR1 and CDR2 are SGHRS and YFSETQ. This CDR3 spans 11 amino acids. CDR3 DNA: TGCGCCAGCAGCTTGGGTTACGAGCAGTACTTC. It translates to CASSLGYEQYF.

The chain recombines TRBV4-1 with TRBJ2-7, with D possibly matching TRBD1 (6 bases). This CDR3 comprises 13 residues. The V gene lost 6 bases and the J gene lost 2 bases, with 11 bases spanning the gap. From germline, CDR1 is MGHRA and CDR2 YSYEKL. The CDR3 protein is CASRPTGTYEQYF. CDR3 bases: TGCGCCAGCAGGCCTACAGGGACCTACGAGCAGTACTTC.

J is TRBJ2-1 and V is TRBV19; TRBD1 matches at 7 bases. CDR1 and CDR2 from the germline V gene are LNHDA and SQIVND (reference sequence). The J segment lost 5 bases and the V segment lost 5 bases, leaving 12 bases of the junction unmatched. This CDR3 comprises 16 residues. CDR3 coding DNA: TGTGCCAGTAGTTTACAGGGGCGTGGGGTCGACAATGAGCAGTTCTTC. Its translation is CASSLQGRGVDNEQFF.

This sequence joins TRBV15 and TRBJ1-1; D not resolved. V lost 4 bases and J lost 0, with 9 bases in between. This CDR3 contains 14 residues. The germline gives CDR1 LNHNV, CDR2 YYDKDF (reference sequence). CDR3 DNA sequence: TGTGCCACCAGCAAAGGCGCTCTGAACACTGAAGCTTTCTTT. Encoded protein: CATSKGALNTEAFF.